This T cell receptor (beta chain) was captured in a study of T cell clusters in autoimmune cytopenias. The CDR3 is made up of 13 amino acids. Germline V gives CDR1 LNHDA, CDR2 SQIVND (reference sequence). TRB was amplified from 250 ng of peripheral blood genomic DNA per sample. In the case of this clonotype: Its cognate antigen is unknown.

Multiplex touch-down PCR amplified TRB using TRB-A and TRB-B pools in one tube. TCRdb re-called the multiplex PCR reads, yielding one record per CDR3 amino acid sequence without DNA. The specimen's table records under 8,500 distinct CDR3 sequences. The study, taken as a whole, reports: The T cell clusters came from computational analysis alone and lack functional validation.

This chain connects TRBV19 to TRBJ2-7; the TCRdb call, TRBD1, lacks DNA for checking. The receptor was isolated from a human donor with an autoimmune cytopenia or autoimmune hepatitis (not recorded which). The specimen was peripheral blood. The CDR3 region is CASGGGVSYEQYF.